The present T cell receptor (beta chain) was sequenced within a study of cytomegalovirus exposure and HLA in healthy donors (dated by TCRdb to 2017 to 2019). For context, the study as a whole: An earlier analysis of roughly 500 of the donors reported about 280 Gb of sequence data and about 120 million unique TCR beta sequences obtained from some 170 million T cells. High-throughput TCR immunosequencing, statistical association of individual TCRs with disease status, and machine learning were combined to predict cytomegalovirus infection status. Typing coverage differed by locus: A, B, C, DRB1 and DQB1 were typed in roughly 620-640 donors, DQA1 in 500 to 550, DPA1 in approximately 610, and DPB1 in 472. In a later analysis, previously published TCR beta repertoires from several hundred donors were re-analyzed and high-resolution HLA genotyping was added so that TCR occurrence patterns could be studied. A separate validation cohort of roughly 110 different subjects was used in addition to the roughly 720-subject first cohort. HLA typing included class I and class II loci at four-digit resolution. The study aimed to test whether cataloging public T cell receptors could reveal signatures of past pathogen exposure. An early release that covered roughly 600 HLA-typed donors contained approximately 300 gigabases of sequencing data and some 87 million unique TCR sequences. The genetic ancestry cluster associated with self-reported Caucasian donors included over 80% of the 300 to 400 genotyped donors. A later genetic analysis used genome-wide SNP genotypes for about 60% of the roughly 670 donors, treating that subset as a discovery cohort. Rather than using new phenotypic data, the later analysis identified candidate immune exposures from TCR beta sequences and from how often those sequences occurred across donors. A handful of DR-DQ haplotypes were handled as single units for association and clustering because linkage in the cohort was strong. In an earlier analysis of 587 of the donors, high-throughput TCR beta sequencing was used to judge whether each TCR beta V gene segment behaved as functional or pseudogenic. Alongside the repertoire data, information on donor age, sex, ethnicity and CMV serostatus was compiled. The T cell repertoires of under 700 subjects were profiled by immunosequencing and related to cytomegalovirus serostatus. All discovery cohort repertoires had been generated on a single sequencing platform. Among some 400 genotyped donors of the cohort, an average of around 220,000 unique TCR beta nucleotide sequences was sequenced per donor, of which about 19% were non-productive. General findings and caveats noted by the study authors: A total of 150 to 200 TCR beta chains were listed by the study as associated with cytomegalovirus. An earlier analysis of some 560 of the donors showed that most TCR beta V segments appeared in productive rearrangements either about 87% or about 30% of the time, which broadly matched IMGT annotations. This cohort had only TCR beta chains sequenced, and the lack of alpha or paired-chain data limited which features could be detected. Some IMGT-functional V segments, including TRBV6-2 and TRBV6-3, could not be told apart with the 87-base-pair reads, so those segments were excluded. A group of highly shared sequence variants was considered likely to be a technical artifact of the sequencing pipeline. Compared with equally common non-associated chains, HLA-associated TCR beta chains in a later analysis were more clonally expanded and had lower generation probabilities. Across donors, most TCR sequences were observed very rarely, whereas some public TCRs were present in many individuals. A further reported finding was that TCR beta sequences accurately predicted the HLA-A and HLA-B alleles for most subjects in the first cohort. Correlated functional status among segregating V segments might be attributable to linkage disequilibrium, but an unknown experimental factor could not be ruled out. For the cohort, immune exposure information was limited to CMV serostatus. A later genetic analysis associated a missense DCLRE1C variant with V-gene and J-gene trimming of TCR beta chains, and an independent cohort replicated the association. Cytomegalovirus status was reported to be diagnosed by the classifier with high specificity and sensitivity in both the original and validation cohorts. Specific HLA alleles were associated with roughly 17,000 TCR beta sequences at a false discovery rate of 0.05 in a later analysis. When HLA alleles, especially DR and DQ, strongly co-occurred, TCR associations were difficult to assign to individual alleles. According to a later genetic analysis, donors in an Asian-associated ancestry cluster had fewer N-insertions in productive TCRs than the approximately 670-donor mean. Because HLA typing was unavailable for some donors at each locus, only the typed subset was used in association tests. A later analysis found that most CMV-associated TCR beta chains appeared HLA-restricted, with HLA associations seemingly driven largely by CMV exposure. It was suggested by the authors that the approach could potentially be generalized to other disease states and immunological phenotypes. Because counts were too low, about 18 rarely observed V segments, including chromosome 9 orphons, were excluded from the earlier analysis of about 500 of the donors. In a later analysis, the rate of TCR association differed among HLA loci, with DRB1 alleles having the most associated TCRs and HLA-C alleles having the fewest. Presence/absence analyses assumed roughly uniform sequencing depth across donors, an assumption that may not hold. According to a later analysis, parvovirus B19, influenza, CMV and Epstein-Barr virus appeared linked to several top co-occurrence clusters. In vitro tests confirmed that a few of the cytomegalovirus-associated TCR beta chains recognize cytomegalovirus antigens.

The library was built by means of the immunoSEQ multiplex PCR assay. For the multiplex PCR, a mixture combining 60 forward primers for TCR Vbeta segments and 13 reverse primers for TCR Jbeta segments was used. A multiplex PCR assay on genomic DNA amplified the CDR3 region of rearranged TCR beta genes. On the Illumina HiSeq System, the amplified TCR beta libraries were sequenced as 87-base-pair reads. Per the source publication's procedure: In a later analysis, some 80 million unique TCR beta chains were counted across the 500 to 850 repertoires, and roughly 11 million of these chains were shared by at least two donors. Raw reads were error-corrected and collapsed into unique sequences with a nearest-neighbor algorithm that merged closely related sequences to remove PCR and sequencing errors. Alignment of CDR3 sequences to IMGT reference sequences was used to assign V, D and J gene segments. For a sequence to be retained, a match of at least six nucleotides to both a V gene segment and a J gene segment was required. Rearrangements were classified as productive when the CDR3 lacked stop codons and remained in frame with V and J, and all other rearrangements were classified as non-productive. CDR3 was defined by IMGT convention, running from the second conserved V-encoded cysteine to the conserved J-encoded phenylalanine. In an earlier analysis of 587 of the donors, sequences lacking an unambiguous match to a single V gene segment were excluded. In an earlier analysis of 450 to 700 of the donors, V segments were called functional above 56.7% productive rearrangements and were called segregating when the between-donor standard deviation exceeded 5%. To diagnose cytomegalovirus status from the catalog of TCR beta chain sequences, a statistical classification framework was built. A later analysis assigned V and J genes by comparing TCR nucleotide sequences with IMGT/GENE-DB human TR gene sequences. A later analysis assigned CDR3 sequences and most-parsimonious VDJ recombination scenarios with the TCRdist pipeline. In a later analysis, each TCR beta chain was defined by its CDR3 amino acid sequence together with its V-gene family, and reads lacking a unique V-gene family were excluded. As a way to deal with suspected cross-contamination and a sequencing artifact, a later analysis dropped hundreds of nucleotide sequences that were highly shared and had low generation probability. In a later analysis, a clonal expansion index for each public chain was calculated from normalized within-repertoire ranks of inferred template counts. Generation probabilities in a later analysis came from a VDJ recombination model fitted to out-of-frame rearrangements, and those results were checked against IGoR. Hypergeometric tests were used in a later analysis to score TCR-TCR, TCR-HLA and TCR-CMV co-occurrence, with a repertoire-size bias correction applied to the TCR pairs. To estimate false discovery rates, a later analysis permuted the HLA or CMV assignments 20 times. A later analysis grouped co-occurring TCRs with DBSCAN, adding TCRdist sequence similarity when clustering within HLA-allele-positive subsets. Repertoires with fewer than 30,000 or more than 120,000 public chains were left out of co-occurrence clustering, as were five repertoires with anomalous nucleotide sharing. TCRdb took over this immuneACCESS table, retaining in-frame rearrangements with V and J assigned. Such tables are incomplete; in checked studies, under half of the missing clones stem from an unresolved V gene, and the remainder is unexplained. V, J and clone size were drawn from that table, and D and trimming were deduced from the DNA. The sample table records some 110,000 clones; 75% to 80% of these occur just once. The leading ten clones occupy 5.8% of the sample.

As to this clone: The antigen this receptor binds is unknown. No much larger clonotype is one base removed from it; base qualities were not supplied.

The cohort consisted of 600 to 700 healthy bone marrow donors. All cohort members were sampled while nominally healthy, although unrecorded immune exposures were likely present. The donor tested CMV seropositive and was one of the 289 seropositive cohort members. Every donor gave a peripheral blood sample, and the peripheral blood mononuclear cells from that sample were used for TCR beta sequencing. Genomic DNA was extracted from the blood cell samples with the Qiagen DNeasy Blood Extraction Kit. Taken from the germline V gene, the CDR1 and CDR2 loops are LGHNA and YSLEER. CDR3 length: 15 amino acids, cysteine to phenylalanine. The entry retains the CDR3 DNA only, 45 bases that are in frame from base 1. Trimming removed 4 bases from V and 7 bases from J; the gene matches leave 12 bases unexplained.

The source is a man aged 55 to 70 in good health and CMV-seropositive. The chain joins TRBV4-3 to TRBJ1-2, and 7 bases in between align with TRBD1. The sequenced sample was PBMCs. This receptor carries the CDR3 CASSPQVGGSRGYTF. The DNA sequence is given as TGCGCCAGCAGCCCCCAGGTAGGGGGCTCGCGTGGCTACACCTTC.